This entry features one T cell receptor (beta chain) sequence. Its antigen is still unknown. The PCR contained 60 Vbeta and 13 Jbeta primers. The protocol was immunoSEQ multiplex PCR, while the TCRdb copy is restricted to in-frame clones and leaves out a portion. The table records 100,000 to 150,000 clones, 74% of them present only once. This record comes from a study of cytomegalovirus exposure and HLA in healthy donors. Study-wide findings and caveats: A classifier reportedly called cytomegalovirus status with high sensitivity and specificity.

CDR3 length: 12 amino acids. Germline V gene lookup returns CDR1 LNHDA and CDR2 SQIVND (reference sequence). V shed 4 bases and J shed 5 bases, with 5 bases lying between them. This TCR derives from a woman in her 50s in good health and CMV-seropositive. The chain has TRBV19 and TRBJ2-2, with unresolved D. The sequencing sample was made of PBMCs. DNA of the CDR3: TGTGCCAGTAGTAAGAGGACCGGGGAGCTGTTTTTT. Protein product: CASSKRTGELFF.